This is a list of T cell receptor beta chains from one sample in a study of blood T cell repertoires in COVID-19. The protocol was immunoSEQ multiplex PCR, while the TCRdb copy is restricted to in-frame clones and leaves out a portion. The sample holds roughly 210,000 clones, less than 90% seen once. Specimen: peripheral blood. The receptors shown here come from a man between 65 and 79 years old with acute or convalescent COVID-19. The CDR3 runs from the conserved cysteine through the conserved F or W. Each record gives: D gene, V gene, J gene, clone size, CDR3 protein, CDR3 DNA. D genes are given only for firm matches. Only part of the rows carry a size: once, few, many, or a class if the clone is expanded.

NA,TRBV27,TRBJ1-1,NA,CASSPNPPRAFF,TGTGCCAGCAGCCCAAACCCCCCGCGAGCTTTCTTT
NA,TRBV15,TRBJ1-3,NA,CATSIGPSGNTIYF,TGTGCCACCAGCATTGGGCCCTCTGGAAACACCATATATTTT
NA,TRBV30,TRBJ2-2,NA,CAWSREFTGELFF,TGTGCCTGGAGTAGGGAGTTCACCGGGGAGCTGTTTTTT
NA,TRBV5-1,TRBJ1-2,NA,CASSLTGIRGYGYTF,TGCGCCAGCAGCTTGACGGGTATCAGGGGCTATGGCTACACCTTC
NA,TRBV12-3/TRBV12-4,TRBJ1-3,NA,CASTKRGGNTIYF,TGTGCCAGCACCAAGAGGGGGGGAAACACCATATATTTT
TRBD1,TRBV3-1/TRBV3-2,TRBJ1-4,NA,CASSQVTGVANEKLFF,TGTGCCAGCAGCCAAGTCACAGGGGTGGCTAATGAAAAACTGTTTTTT
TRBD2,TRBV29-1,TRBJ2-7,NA,CSVARVAGNEQYF,TGCAGCGTTGCCAGGGTAGCGGGGAACGAGCAGTACTTC
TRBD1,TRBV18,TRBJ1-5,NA,CATTAGQGNNQPQHF,TGTGCCACGACAGCAGGACAGGGGAACAATCAGCCCCAGCATTTT
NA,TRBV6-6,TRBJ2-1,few,CASSPYRGGEQFF,TGTGCCAGCAGTCCCTACAGGGGAGGTGAGCAGTTCTTC
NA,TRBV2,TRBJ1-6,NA,CASSVVVEALHF,TGTGCCAGCAGTGTGGTCGTGGAGGCCCTCCACTTT
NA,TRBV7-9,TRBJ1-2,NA,CASSHKGDGYTF,TGTGCCAGCAGCCATAAAGGGGATGGCTACACCTTC
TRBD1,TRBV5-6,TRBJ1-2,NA,CASAMPGTGYGYTF,TGTGCCAGCGCCATGCCGGGGACAGGGTATGGCTACACCTTC
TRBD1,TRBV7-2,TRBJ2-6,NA,CASSLRLLGQSDVLTF,TGTGCCAGCAGCCTGCGATTACTGGGACAGTCCGACGTCCTGACTTTC
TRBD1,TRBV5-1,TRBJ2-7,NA,CASSASGGASFEQYF,TGCGCCAGCAGCGCTTCAGGGGGCGCGTCTTTCGAGCAGTACTTC
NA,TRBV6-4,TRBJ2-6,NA,CASSPGQTSGANVLTF,TGTGCCAGCAGCCCTGGGCAGACCTCTGGGGCCAACGTCCTGACTTTC
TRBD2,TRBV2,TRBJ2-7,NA,CASRIAGGIYEQYF,TGTGCCAGCAGGATAGCGGGAGGGATCTACGAGCAGTACTTC
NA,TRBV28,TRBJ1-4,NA,CASSRPTGSLEKLFF,TGTGCCAGCAGTCGACCCACAGGGTCTCTGGAAAAACTGTTTTTT
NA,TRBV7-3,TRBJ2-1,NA,CASSLVGDSYNEQFF,TGTGCCAGCAGCTTAGTGGGAGATTCCTACAATGAGCAGTTCTTC
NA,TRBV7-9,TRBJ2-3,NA,CASSLRSRPSSTDTQYF,TGTGCCAGCAGCTTAAGGTCCAGGCCCAGTAGCACAGATACGCAGTATTTT
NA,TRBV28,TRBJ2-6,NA,CASLFRAAGANVLTF,TGTGCCAGCTTGTTCAGGGCGGCGGGGGCCAACGTCCTGACTTTC
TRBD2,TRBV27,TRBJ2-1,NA,CASSFSARLAVYNEQFF,TGTGCCAGCAGTTTCTCCGCTCGACTAGCAGTGTACAATGAGCAGTTCTTC
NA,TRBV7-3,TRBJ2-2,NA,CASSPGKTGELFF,TGTGCCAGCAGCCCCGGGAAAACCGGGGAGCTGTTTTTT
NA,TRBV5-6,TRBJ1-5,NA,CASSFGEGWQPQHF,TGTGCCAGCAGCTTTGGCGAGGGCTGGCAGCCCCAGCATTTT
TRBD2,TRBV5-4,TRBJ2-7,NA,CASSIGLAGVYEQYF,TGTGCCAGCAGCATCGGACTAGCGGGAGTTTACGAGCAGTACTTC
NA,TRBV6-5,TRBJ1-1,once,CASSYSGRGTEAFF,TGTGCCAGCAGTTACTCGGGGAGGGGCACTGAAGCTTTCTTT
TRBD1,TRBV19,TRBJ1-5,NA,CASKGVGTGSQPQHF,TGTGCCAGTAAAGGGGTGGGGACAGGGTCCCAGCCCCAGCATTTT
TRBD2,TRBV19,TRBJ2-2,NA,CASRSGSVTGELFF,TGTGCCAGTCGCAGCGGGAGTGTGACCGGGGAGCTGTTTTTT
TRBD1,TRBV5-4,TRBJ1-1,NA,CASSPRTGSYTEAFF,TGTGCCAGCAGCCCAAGGACAGGCTCGTACACTGAAGCTTTCTTT
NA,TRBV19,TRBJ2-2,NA,CASRSGEKYLSGELFF,TGTGCCAGTAGATCGGGGGAAAAGTATTTATCCGGGGAGCTGTTTTTT
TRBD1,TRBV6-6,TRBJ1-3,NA,CASSPRGRTGNTIYF,TGTGCCAGCAGTCCCAGGGGGCGTACTGGAAACACCATATATTTT
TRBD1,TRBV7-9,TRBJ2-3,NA,CASSEGTASTDTQYF,TGTGCCAGCAGCGAAGGGACAGCGAGCACAGATACGCAGTATTTT
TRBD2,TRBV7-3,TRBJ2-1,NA,CASSLASGNNEQFF,TGTGCCAGCAGCTTGGCTAGCGGGAACAATGAGCAGTTCTTC
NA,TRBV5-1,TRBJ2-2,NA,CASSLGLVAGELFF,TGCGCCAGCAGCTTGGGGCTAGTCGCCGGGGAGCTGTTTTTT
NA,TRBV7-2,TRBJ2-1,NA,CASSSWAGAGNEQFF,TGTGCCAGCAGCTCGTGGGCAGGGGCAGGGAATGAGCAGTTCTTC
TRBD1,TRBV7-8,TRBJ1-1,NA,CASSPHGTGGNTEAFF,TGTGCCAGCAGCCCCCACGGGACAGGGGGGAACACTGAAGCTTTCTTT
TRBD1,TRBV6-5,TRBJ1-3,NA,CASSYKGASSGNTIYF,TGTGCCAGCAGTTACAAGGGGGCAAGCTCTGGAAACACCATATATTTT
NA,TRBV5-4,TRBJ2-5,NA,CASSSPTDSSETQYF,TGTGCCAGCAGCTCCCCCACCGACAGCTCAGAGACCCAGTACTTC
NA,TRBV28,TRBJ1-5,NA,CASSHRTRGPWHF,TGTGCCAGCAGTCATAGAACGCGGGGCCCCTGGCATTTT
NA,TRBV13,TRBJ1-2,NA,CAIPRGFDGYTF,TGTGCCATACCCAGGGGATTCGATGGCTACACCTTC
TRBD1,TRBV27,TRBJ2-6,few,CASSSGTGMPGANVLTF,TGTGCCAGCAGTTCCGGGACAGGGATGCCTGGGGCCAACGTCCTGACTTTC
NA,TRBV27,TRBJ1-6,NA,CASSLSEGSSPLHF,TGTGCCAGCAGTTTATCGGAGGGGAGCTCACCCCTCCACTTT
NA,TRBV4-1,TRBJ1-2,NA,CASSPNERLRSGYTF,TGCGCCAGCAGCCCAAACGAGCGGCTCAGGAGCGGCTACACCTTC
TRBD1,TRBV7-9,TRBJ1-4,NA,CASNPGQGEKLFF,TGTGCCAGTAATCCGGGACAGGGCGAAAAACTGTTTTTT
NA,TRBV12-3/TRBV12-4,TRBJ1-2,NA,CASSRRDFYGYTF,TGTGCCAGCAGCAGGAGGGATTTCTATGGCTACACCTTC
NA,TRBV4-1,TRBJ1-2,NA,CASSQAGSDNYGYTF,TGCGCCAGCAGCCAAGCAGGGTCTGATAACTATGGCTACACCTTC
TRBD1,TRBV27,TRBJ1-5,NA,CASRLRGVGPQHF,TGTGCCAGCAGGCTCAGGGGGGTGGGACCCCAGCATTTT
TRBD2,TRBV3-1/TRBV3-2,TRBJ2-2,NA,CASSLSGRASGELFF,TGTGCCAGCAGCCTTAGCGGGAGGGCCTCCGGGGAGCTGTTTTTT
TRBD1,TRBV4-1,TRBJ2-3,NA,CASSQDKRTGDADTQYF,TGCGCCAGCAGCCAAGATAAAAGAACAGGGGACGCAGATACGCAGTATTTT
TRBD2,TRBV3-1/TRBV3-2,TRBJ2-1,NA,CASSLSREGLYYNEQFF,TGTGCCAGCAGCCTATCCAGGGAGGGACTTTACTACAATGAGCAGTTCTTC
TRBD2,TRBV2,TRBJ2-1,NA,CASNRAGSVDEQFF,TGTGCCAGCAATCGAGCGGGAAGTGTCGATGAGCAGTTCTTC
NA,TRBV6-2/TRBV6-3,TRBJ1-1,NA,CASSSNRQATEAFF,TGTGCCAGCAGTAGCAACCGACAGGCCACTGAAGCTTTCTTT
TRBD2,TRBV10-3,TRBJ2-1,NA,CAIGASSGRGEQFF,TGTGCCATCGGTGCGTCGAGCGGGAGAGGTGAGCAGTTCTTC
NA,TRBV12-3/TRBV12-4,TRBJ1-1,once,CASSFWGWDEAFF,TGTGCCAGCAGTTTTTGGGGCTGGGATGAAGCTTTCTTT
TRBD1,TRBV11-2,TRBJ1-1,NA,CASSLRPTGRDRYTEAFF,TGTGCCAGCAGCTTAAGGCCGACAGGGAGGGACAGGTACACTGAAGCTTTCTTT
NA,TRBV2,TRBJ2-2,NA,CASSVHRENGELFF,TGTGCCAGCAGTGTCCACAGGGAAAACGGGGAGCTGTTTTTT